These 15 T cell receptor beta chains came from one sample sequenced in a study of shared clonotypes between healthy human individuals. Using immunoSEQ multiplex PCR, the repertoire was profiled, and TCRdb retains in-frame clones only, with some absent. The table records about 680,000 clones, roughly 70% of them present only once. The sample consisted of memory CD4+ T cells sorted from blood. Subset indicated: CD45RA-negative fraction. The source of these receptors is a woman in her 30s in good health.

The chain joins TRBV11-2 to TRBJ2-5; TRBD1 is a possible D gene (5 bases). Deletions cut 5 bases from V and 2 bases from J, with 18 bases between. This CDR3 is built from 16 residues. The germline V gene has CDR1 SGHAT and CDR2 FQNNGV. The DNA of the CDR3 is TGTGCCAGCAGCCCTAGTCGCACAGGCTTGCAAGAGACCCAGTACTTC. This encodes CASSPSRTGLQETQYF.

The chain recombines TRBV14 with TRBJ2-2, with D maybe TRBD2 (6 bases). The CDR3 covers 17 residues. V was trimmed by 1 base and J by 2 bases, leaving 14 bases between them. Germline V gene sequence: CDR1 SGHDN, CDR2 FVKESK. The CDR3 loop reads CASSQVEGRGNTGELFF. The CDR3 DNA is TGTGCCAGCAGCCAAGTGGAGGGACGTGGTAACACCGGGGAGCTGTTTTTT.

This sequence joins TRBV7-2 and TRBJ2-3; D unclear. Germline V gene sequence: CDR1 SGHTA, CDR2 FQGNSA. The CDR3 sequence is 14 residues long. Deletions cut 5 bases from V and 3 bases from J, with 12 bases between. The CDR3 sequence: CASSPNSMTDTQYF. DNA for the CDR3: TGTGCCAGCAGCCCCAATAGCATGACAGATACGCAGTATTTT.

This chain connects TRBV27 to TRBJ2-1; D not certain. In germline, CDR1 is MNHEY, CDR2 SMNVEV (reference sequence). V was clipped by 0 bases and J by 0 bases, with 12 bases between them. The CDR3 has 17 residues. The CDR3 sequence: CASSLSPGGYSYNEQFF. CDR3 in DNA: TGTGCCAGCAGTTTATCACCGGGCGGTTACTCCTACAATGAGCAGTTCTTC.

The gene calls are TRBV27 and TRBJ2-7, with a tentative D call TRBD2 (6 bases). V lost 5 bases to trimming and J lost 5 bases, with 16 bases between them. Germline V CDR1 and CDR2: MNHEY, SMNVEV (reference sequence). The CDR3 totals 14 residues. CDR3 sequence reads: CASSILRDSNEQYF. CDR3 coding DNA: TGTGCCAGCAGTATTCTCCGGGACTCTAACGAGCAGTACTTC.

The chain is built from TRBV5-4 and TRBJ2-2; 10 bases map to TRBD1. J lost 0 bases, V lost 2 bases, and 1 base had no gene match. The germline V gene has CDR1 SGHNT and CDR2 YYREEE (reference sequence). The CDR3 sequence is 16 residues long. The CDR3 loop reads CASSFGTGANTGELFF. The DNA of the CDR3 is TGTGCCAGCAGCTTCGGGACAGGGGCGAACACCGGGGAGCTGTTTTTT.

As for this clone: Other DNA sequences in the sample encode the same CDR3. The chain couples TRBV11-2 to TRBJ1-5, with unresolved D. Per the germline V gene, CDR1 is SGHAT and CDR2 is FQNNGV. The CDR3 runs 13 residues. The V and J ends lost 3 bases and 4 bases respectively, with 7 bases between them. The CDR3 here is CASSLFPNQPQHF. The CDR3 bases are TGTGCCAGCAGCTTGTTCCCGAATCAGCCCCAGCATTTT. The entire variable domain, with the rest obtained from reference TRBV11-2 and TRBJ1-5, is as follows: EAGVAQSPRYKIIEKRQSVAFWCNPISGHATLYWYQQILGQGPKLLIQFQNNGVVDDSQLPKDRFSAERLKGVDSTLKIQPAKLEDSAVYLCASSLFPNQPQHFGDGTRLSIL.

The gene calls are TRBV2 and TRBJ2-1; 11 nucleotides align to TRBD2. Germline-derived CDR1 and CDR2 are SNHLY and FYNNEI. Trimming at V came to 5 bases and at J to 7 bases, leaving 7 bases not matched to a gene. The CDR3 runs to 15 residues. The CDR3 spells CASSRKTSGTNEQFF. DNA of the CDR3: TGTGCCAGCAGTCGAAAGACTAGCGGGACAAATGAGCAGTTCTTC. Combining the CDR3 with reference TRBV2 and TRBJ2-1 gives the whole variable domain EPEVTQTPSHQVTQMGQEVILRCVPISNHLYFYWYRQILGQKVEFLVSFYNNEISEKSEIFDDQFSVERPDGSNFTLKIRSTKLEDSAMYFCASSRKTSGTNEQFFGPGTRLTVL.

In its sample, this clone was seen a few times. The chain couples TRBV5-1 to TRBJ2-3; weak D call: TRBD2 (6 bases). Trimming stripped 3 bases from V and 0 bases from J, with 17 bases between. This CDR3 spans 17 amino acids. Germline V gene sequence: CDR1 SGHRS, CDR2 YFSETQ. The CDR3 loop is CASSSSYSGFSTDTQYF. In DNA form, the CDR3 reads TGCGCCAGCAGCTCGAGCTATAGCGGCTTTAGCACAGATACGCAGTATTTT.

This clone was recorded only once. The chain has TRBV13 and TRBJ2-3; 10 bases are a match to TRBD2. Germline CDR1 reads PRHDT; CDR2 reads FYEKMQ (reference sequence). Germline trimming cut 0 bases from V and 1 base from J; bases unmatched to any gene: 1. This CDR3 region has 16 residues. The CDR3 protein is CASSLGLAGRTDTQYF. CDR3 bases: TGTGCCAGCAGCTTAGGACTAGCGGGACGCACAGATACGCAGTATTTT.

The rearrangement uses TRBV6-5 and TRBJ1-2; D remains unclear. This CDR3 contains 16 residues. The V gene's germline CDR1 is MNHEY and CDR2 SVGAGI. Trimming shortened V by 3 bases and J by 0 bases, and 14 bases separated the two germline ends. The CDR3 nucleotides read TGTGCCAGCAGTTATGGCCGAGAACCAGCTAACTATGGCTACACCTTC. Its translation is CASSYGREPANYGYTF.

This clone was observed a single time. The J gene is TRBJ2-3, the V gene TRBV27; D unclear. V was trimmed by 4 bases and J by 2 bases, leaving 7 bases between them. CDR1 and CDR2 (germline): MNHEY, SMNVEV (reference sequence). The CDR3 runs 13 residues. CDR3 residues: CASSSRITDTQYF. CDR3 nucleotide sequence: TGTGCCAGCAGTTCCCGGATCACAGATACGCAGTATTTT.

In its sample, this clone was seen many times. The chain is built from TRBV29-1 and TRBJ1-1, with a possible D match to TRBD1 (6 bases). Trimming removed 6 bases at V and 1 base at J, with 27 bases between. The CDR3 totals 18 residues. CDR1 is SQVTM, CDR2 ANQGSEA, per germline. DNA for the CDR3: TGCAGCGTCACCGAGACCTTCGGGGGGCGCGGGGGGAACACTGAAGCTTTCTTT. As protein: CSVTETFGGRGGNTEAFF.

This chain links TRBV19 with TRBJ2-2; 7 nucleotides align to TRBD2. The length of the CDR3 is 16 residues. The germline V gene has CDR1 LNHDA and CDR2 SQIVND (reference sequence). V gave up 10 bases and J gave up 5 bases; unmatched junction bases: 16. CDR3 bases: TGTGCCACAACCAGTCGGGGCGGGAGCGGAACCGGGGAGCTGTTTTTT. Translating it yields CATTSRGGSGTGELFF.

The chain joins TRBV18 to TRBJ2-3, with 7 bases that match TRBD1. Trimming cost V 4 bases and J 2 bases; bases outside gene matches: 9. CDR1 KGHSH and CDR2 LQKENI come from the germline V gene. The CDR3 length is 16 residues. The CDR3, as DNA: TGTGCCAGCTCACGATCACAGGGGTCCCACACAGATACGCAGTATTTT. Translated: CASSRSQGSHTDTQYF.